The clone carrying this T cell receptor beta chain was counted between two and nine times. Its cognate antigen is unknown. These data are taken from a study of blood T cells in healthy people across ages. Findings and caveats of the study: Roughly linear declines in TCR beta diversity per million T cells occurred with age. Versus aged donors, long-lived donors had higher diversity and more naive CD4+ cells.

Deletions cut 2 bases from V and 4 bases from J, with 5 bases between. This CDR3 is built from 13 residues. Germline V gene lookup returns CDR1 MNHEY and CDR2 SMNVEV (reference sequence). There were healthy Caucasian individuals from Russia, aged roughly 6 to 95, serving as donors. Staff drew 8 to 10 milliliters of peripheral blood from each donor. Using a J-beta primer mix together with a sample-barcoded 5' primer, a second PCR was run for roughly 7 to 12 cycles. TCRdb independently ran MiXCR on the 5' RACE reads; one entry per CDR3 protein. The table lists 1.6 million or so distinct CDR3 sequences, roughly 30% of them singletons.

This sequence originates from a woman in her twenties or thirties in good health. J is TRBJ2-2 and V is TRBV27; D unresolved. The sequencing input was blood. The CDR3 nucleotides read TGTGCCAGCAGTTTAGGAATCACCGGGGAGCTGTTTTTT. Protein product: CASSLGITGELFF.